This T cell receptor beta chain was captured in a study of human T cells and chemical hapten exposure. The overall study: The study sensitized with 2% DPC on a 2 cm by 2 cm patch of upper inner arm skin. Mostly female patients had alopecia areata, totalis or universalis.

General observations from the study: The number of TCRs above 1 in 1000 frequency did not change after DPC sensitization.

TCRdb processed the RACE reads anew with MiXCR; each CDR3 protein has one entry. This repertoire shows more than 250,000 distinct CDR3 sequences, about 7.7% found once; its top ten account for 1.2%. Time point reported: pre-sensitization, week 0. The treatment here: therapeutic diphenylcyclopropenone sensitization with weekly scalp DPC. This clonotype was counted ten times or more. The target antigen is unknown. There are 15 residues in the CDR3. Trimming removed 4 bases at V and 1 base at J, with 14 bases between. CDR1 and CDR2 (germline): MNHEY, SVGEGT. The clonotype originates from a man aged 18 to 29 with alopecia areata. Some clones in this sample may be carry-over from other donors' samples. Material: whole blood, obtained in connection with sensitization to the hapten diphenylcyclopropenone (DPC). V usage is TRBV6-2 or TRBV6-3 and J usage is TRBJ2-7; perhaps TRBD2 as D (6 bases). CDR3 sequence reads: CASSLAALSSYEQYV. CDR3 bases: TGTGCCAGCAGTTTAGCGGCTCTATCTTCCTACGAGCAGTACGTC.